Below, 30 T cell receptor beta chains from the same sample are listed, as sequenced in a study of beta chain features in type 1 diabetes. The whole isolated RNA underwent reverse transcription, so sequencing captured expressed TCRB transcripts. Generated by immunoSEQ multiplex PCR, the TCRdb table keeps only in-frame clones and is missing some. The sample records hundreds of thousands of clones, around 15% being singletons. The sequencing sample was made of naive CD4+ T cells from blood. All receptors derive from a man between 18 and 29 years old in good health.

This rearrangement joins TRBV6-5 to TRBJ2-7; no reliable D call. Trimming removed 4 bases from V and 4 bases from J, with 8 bases in between. Germline V gene sequence: CDR1 MNHEY, CDR2 SVGAGI. This CDR3 region has 12 residues. The CDR3 nucleotides read TGTGCCAGCAGTTCCGGACCTTACGAGCAGTACTTC. Translating it yields CASSSGPYEQYF.

The chain joins TRBV4-3 to TRBJ2-5; 7 bases match TRBD2. The CDR3 is 15 residues long. Trimming took 0 bases from V and 5 from J; bases not matched to a gene: 6. The germline CDR1 and CDR2 sequences are LGHNA and YSLEER. This CDR3 is CASSQEGGRGETQYF. The CDR3 DNA sequence: TGCGCCAGCAGCCAAGAAGGCGGGAGAGGTGAGACCCAGTACTTC.

V usage is TRBV2 and J usage is TRBJ1-5; no firm D call. Germline CDR1 SNHLY, CDR2 FYNNEI. This CDR3 has 15 residues. V lost 6 bases, J lost 4 bases, and 16 bases lay in between. CDR3 sequence (DNA): TGTGCCAGCAGATTCTTAACGACTGGTAATCAGCCCCAGCATTTT. It encodes CASRFLTTGNQPQHF.

The chain is built from TRBV25-1 and TRBJ2-5; D uncertain. Trimming shortened V by 1 base and J by 4 bases, and 10 bases separated the two germline ends. Germline CDR1 reads MGHDK; CDR2 reads SYGVNS. The CDR3 loop spans 14 amino acids. DNA for the CDR3: TGTGCCAGCAGTGAATCGTGGGTAGGAGAGACCCAGTACTTC. Its translation: CASSESWVGETQYF.

The chain recombines TRBV7-8 with TRBJ2-5; D is possibly TRBD2 (6 bases). CDR3 length equals 17 residues. V shed 5 bases and J shed 4 bases, with 23 bases lying between them. CDR1 and CDR2 from the germline V gene are SGHVS and FQNEAQ. CDR3 nucleotides: TGTGCCAGCAGCCCAAGGCTGGTGGGAGGCCGAGGAGAGACCCAGTACTTC. Translating gives CASSPRLVGGRGETQYF.

The chain combines TRBV6-6 with TRBJ2-1, with a tentative D call TRBD1 (6 bases). The germline V and J ends were trimmed by 8 bases and 3 bases, with 14 bases remaining between them. Germline V lookup: CDR1 MNHNY, CDR2 SVGAGI (reference sequence). The CDR3 has 14 residues. CDR3 sequence (DNA): TGTGCCAGCTGTCTGGGGGCAGGCTACAATGAGCAGTTCTTC. Protein product: CASCLGAGYNEQFF.

This clone was observed a few times. V usage is TRBV4-2 and J usage is TRBJ2-5, with 7 positions matching TRBD2. Germline CDR1 and CDR2: LGHNA and YNFKEQ. The CDR3 consists of 13 residues. V trimming: 6 bases; J trimming: 2 bases; junction bases outside the gene matches: 3. CDR3 residues: CASRLLAQETQYF. Written as DNA, the CDR3 is TGTGCCAGCAGACTACTAGCGCAAGAGACCCAGTACTTC.

This clone was seen just once. CDR3: CASSMDIRNTEAFF. The CDR3 region has the DNA TGTGCCAGCAGTATGGACATCCGGAACACTGAAGCTTTCTTT. This chain connects TRBV6-5 to TRBJ1-1, with D possibly matching TRBD1 (5 bases). The germline V and J ends were trimmed by 5 bases and 1 base, with 11 bases remaining between them. Germline V lookup: CDR1 MNHEY, CDR2 SVGAGI. The CDR3 totals 14 residues.

The rearrangement links TRBV7-3 to TRBJ1-6, with TRBD1 identical over 7 bases. V was clipped by 6 bases and J by 9 bases; unmatched bases: 11. The V gene's germline CDR1 is SGHTA and CDR2 FQGTGA. This CDR3 is 15 amino acids long. The CDR3 region is CASSPNRGPGSPLHF. The DNA for the CDR3 is TGTGCCAGCAGTCCTAACAGGGGTCCCGGTTCACCCCTCCACTTT.

This sequence joins TRBV12-5 and TRBJ1-1; the D gene is possibly TRBD1 (6 bases). Germline V gene sequence: CDR1 LGHNT, CDR2 FRNRAP. V was trimmed by 6 bases and J by 6 bases, leaving 14 bases between them. CDR3 length equals 13 residues. CDR3: CASGTGGRAEAFF. The CDR3 DNA follows: TGTGCTAGTGGCACTGGGGGCCGCGCTGAAGCTTTCTTT.

This clone was counted ten times or more. This chain uses TRBV10-3 with TRBJ2-6; D is possibly TRBD1 (6 bases). Per germline, CDR1 ENHRY and CDR2 SYGVKD. The CDR3 loop spans 16 amino acids. Trimming took off 6 bases at V and 0 bases at J, with 12 bases between the two ends. The CDR3, as DNA: TGTGCCATCAGGGGCCAAGGGGGCTCTGGGGCCAACGTCCTGACTTTC. Translation gives CAIRGQGGSGANVLTF.

The rearrangement links TRBV9 to TRBJ2-6; weak D call: TRBD1 (6 bases). The CDR3 sequence is 16 residues long. Germline CDR1 and CDR2: SGDLS and YYNGEE. V was clipped by 3 bases and J by 4 bases, with 14 bases between them. The CDR3 nucleotides are TGTGCCAGCAGCGCCTTCACAGGGTCAGGGGCCAACGTCCTGACTTTC. Its protein product is CASSAFTGSGANVLTF.

CDR3 nucleotides: TGTGCCAGCTCACTTATCGGGGGCTATGAGCAGTTCTTC. The encoded protein is CASSLIGGYEQFF. The chain links TRBV18 to TRBJ2-1; either TRBD1 or TRBD2 may fit D (6 bases each). V was cut by 4 bases and J by 8 bases, with 12 bases left in between. The CDR3 consists of 13 residues. Germline values: CDR1 KGHSH, CDR2 LQKENI.

The gene calls are TRBV5-1 and TRBJ1-2; possible D gene TRBD1, 6 bases. The ends were cut back, 2 bases at V and 1 base at J, with 12 bases in the middle. Germline CDR1 reads SGHRS; CDR2 reads YFSETQ. The CDR3 is 15 residues long. CDR3 sequence: CASSFGVQGNYGYTF. DNA for the CDR3: TGCGCCAGCAGCTTTGGGGTACAGGGTAACTATGGCTACACCTTC.

In this sample, this clone turned up a few times. The rearrangement uses TRBV4-2 and TRBJ2-7; TRBD2 might be the D (6 bases). Germline V gene sequence: CDR1 LGHNA, CDR2 YNFKEQ. V dropped 4 bases and J dropped 7 bases, with 8 bases sitting between them. CDR3 length: 11 residues. The CDR3 DNA sequence: TGTGCCAGCAGCCTCGGGGGAGAGCAGTACTTC. This translates into CASSLGGEQYF.

This clone was counted a few times. The rearrangement links TRBV19 to TRBJ1-1; D is unresolved. The CDR3 length is 16 residues. V dropped 1 base and J dropped 1 base, with 13 bases sitting between them. Germline CDR1 is LNHDA and CDR2 is SQIVND (reference sequence). CDR3 protein: CASSIGLQRPNTEAFF. The DNA of the CDR3 is TGTGCCAGTAGTATAGGTTTACAGAGACCGAACACTGAAGCTTTCTTT. The variable domain in full, completed from reference TRBV19 and TRBJ1-1, reads DGGITQSPKYLFRKEGQNVTLSCEQNLNHDAMYWYRQDPGQGLRLIYYSQIVNDFQKGDIAEGYSVSREKKESFPLTVTSAQKNPTAFYLCASSIGLQRPNTEAFFGQGTRLTVV.

The CDR3: CASSTGGAGGYEQYF. CDR3 bases: TGTGCCAGCAGTACCGGGGGAGCGGGAGGCTACGAGCAGTACTTC. The chain has TRBV28 and TRBJ2-7; 9 positions match TRBD2. CDR1 MDHEN and CDR2 SYDVKM come from the germline V gene. The J segment lost 3 bases and the V segment lost 5 bases, leaving 8 bases of the junction unmatched. This CDR3 contains 15 residues.

This clone was detected only a few times. V and J are TRBV7-9 and TRBJ2-5; unclear D gene. V was clipped by 5 bases and J by 0 bases, with 13 bases between them. The CDR3 contains 15 residues. Per germline, CDR1 SEHNR and CDR2 FQNEAQ (reference sequence). CDR3 in amino acids: CASSPLMRDQETQYF. The CDR3 DNA is TGTGCCAGCAGCCCTTTAATGAGAGACCAAGAGACCCAGTACTTC.

This clone turned up a few times. The rearrangement uses TRBV6-6 and TRBJ2-3, with 10 bases aligning to TRBD1. The V and J ends lost 8 bases and 6 bases, in that order; junction bases with no gene match: 8. CDR1 is MNHNY, CDR2 SVGAGI, per germline (reference sequence). This CDR3 contains 14 residues. The CDR3 protein is CASGDRGTSDTQYF. CDR3 DNA sequence: TGTGCCAGCGGGGACAGGGGCACGTCGGATACGCAGTATTTT.

This chain connects TRBV6-6 to TRBJ1-2; D is unresolved. This CDR3 is built from 12 residues. Germline lookup yields CDR1 MNHNY and CDR2 SVGAGI (reference sequence). Deletions cut 5 bases from V and 8 bases from J, with 12 bases between. The CDR3: CASSTVTGGYTF. CDR3 nucleotides: TGTGCCAGCAGTACCGTAACGGGAGGCTACACCTTC.

The sample holds a few counts of this clone. The J gene is TRBJ2-7, the V gene TRBV4-1; 7 nucleotides agree with TRBD1. The CDR3 runs to 14 residues. V shed 6 bases, J shed 1 base, and the junction held 6 bases outside the gene matches. Per germline, CDR1 MGHRA and CDR2 YSYEKL. Here the CDR3 reads CASRTGPTSYEQYF. The CDR3 DNA follows: TGCGCCAGCAGGACAGGGCCTACGTCCTACGAGCAGTACTTC.

About this clone itself: The same CDR3 can be traced to other DNA sequences in this sample. This chain uses TRBV9 with TRBJ2-1; 8 nucleotides match TRBD2. V dropped 4 bases and J dropped 0; count of bases not matched to a gene: 3. The CDR3 has 15 residues. The V gene's germline CDR1 is SGDLS and CDR2 YYNGEE. CDR3 loop: CASSPSGSSYNEQFF. The CDR3 nucleotides read TGTGCCAGCAGCCCGAGCGGGAGCTCCTACAATGAGCAGTTCTTC.

The chain is built from TRBV28 and TRBJ1-5; D gene uncertain. V lost 6 bases to trimming and J lost 0 bases, with 12 bases between them. Germline assignment: CDR1 MDHEN and CDR2 SYDVKM. The CDR3 spans 15 residues. As DNA, the CDR3 is TGTGCCAGCAGCGAAGAAGACTATAGCAATCAGCCCCAGCATTTT. It specifies CASSEEDYSNQPQHF.

As DNA, the CDR3 is TGTGCCTGGAGTCTGCCGGCTCCCTACGAGCAGTACTTC. Translating gives CAWSLPAPYEQYF. J is TRBJ2-7 and V is TRBV30; D gene unclear. This CDR3 is built from 13 residues. Per germline, CDR1 GTSNPN and CDR2 SVGIG (reference sequence). V was pared by 2 bases and J by 2 bases, with 10 bases between.

The chain is built from TRBV28 and TRBJ2-7, with TRBD2 as a possible D gene (6 bases). The germline V gene has CDR1 MDHEN and CDR2 SYDVKM. The V end was cut by 5 bases, the J end by 2 bases, with 13 bases between. There are 14 residues in the CDR3. Here the CDR3 reads CASSQPGTAYEQYF. CDR3 sequence (DNA): TGTGCCAGCAGTCAACCCGGGACTGCCTACGAGCAGTACTTC. The full variable domain, in which reference TRBV28 and TRBJ2-7 provide the parts outside the CDR3, is DVKVTQSSRYLVKRTGEKVFLECVQDMDHENMFWYRQDPGLGLRLIYFSYDVKMKEKGDIPEGYSVSREKKERFSLILESASTNQTSMYLCASSQPGTAYEQYFGPGTRLTVT.

The CDR3 spells CASSLARRTVGYTF. CDR3 nucleotides: TGTGCCAGCAGCTTAGCTCGGAGGACAGTAGGCTACACCTTC. V is TRBV7-9 and J is TRBJ1-2; possibly TRBD1 for D (6 bases). The CDR3 length is 14 residues. Germline V gene data show CDR1 as SEHNR and CDR2 as FQNEAQ (reference sequence). V dropped 0 bases and J dropped 8 bases, with 13 bases sitting between them.

This chain joins TRBV4-3 and TRBJ1-1, with D unresolved. CDR3 length: 15 amino acids. Germline V CDR1 and CDR2: LGHNA, YSLEER. The ends were cut back, 0 bases at V and 1 base at J, with 9 bases in the middle. The CDR3 protein is CASSQDRGRNTEAFF. CDR3 nucleotide sequence: TGCGCCAGCAGCCAAGATCGAGGGCGGAACACTGAAGCTTTCTTT.

V gene TRBV10-3 combines with J gene TRBJ2-1; D is possibly TRBD2 (6 bases). CDR3 size: 16 residues. V was clipped by 0 bases and J by 1 base, with 10 bases between them. Germline values: CDR1 ENHRY, CDR2 SYGVKD. The DNA of the CDR3 is TGTGCCATCAGTGAGTCGGGGGGAGTTTCCTACAATGAGCAGTTCTTC. This gives the protein CAISESGGVSYNEQFF.

This clone was picked up a small number of times. The chain links TRBV19 to TRBJ2-7, with D maybe TRBD1 (5 bases). CDR1 and CDR2 (germline): LNHDA, SQIVND (reference sequence). V lost 6 bases and J lost 0, with 15 bases in between. CDR3 length equals 15 residues. This chain's CDR3 is CASSYGHVSSYEQYF. CDR3 bases: TGTGCCAGTAGCTATGGACACGTTAGCTCCTACGAGCAGTACTTC.

This clone was detected a few times. The V and J genes are TRBV7-9 and TRBJ2-4; D uncertain. CDR3 length: 12 amino acids. V lost 2 bases and J lost 8, with 7 bases in between. Germline values: CDR1 SEHNR, CDR2 FQNEAQ (reference sequence). The CDR3 reads CASSLPADIQYF. CDR3 nucleotide sequence: TGTGCCAGCAGCTTACCGGCGGACATTCAGTACTTC.